This TCR beta chain was sequenced during a study of shared clonotypes between healthy human individuals. Every subset had its genomic DNA shared out evenly among several immunoSEQ plates. The assay was immunoSEQ multiplex PCR, and TCRdb's table has in-frame clones only and misses some. The sample shows 950,000 to 1,200,000 clones, approximately 80% of them seen only once. Sequencing was done on a sample of memory CD4+ T cells from PBMCs. Indicated subset: CD45RA-negative fraction. This sequence originates from a young man in good health. Some clones in this sample may be carry-over from other donors' samples.

The CDR3 bases are TGTGCCAGCTCAGAGGGACTAGCGGGCAATGAGCAGTTCTTC. It yields the protein CASSEGLAGNEQFF. V is TRBV18 and J is TRBJ2-1; 12 bases are a match to TRBD2. CDR1 and CDR2 (germline): KGHSH, LQKENI. With V trimmed by 5 bases and J by 6 bases, 2 bases remained unmatched. The CDR3 is made up of 14 amino acids.